This paragraph covers one T cell receptor beta chain sequence. No antigen is known for it. The CDR3 contains 14 residues. With 1 base removed from V and 3 bases from J, the gap between germline ends came to 12 bases. The V gene's germline CDR1 is DFQATT and CDR2 SNEGSKA (reference sequence). This sample was included in a study of response to subunit inactivated influenza vaccine. TCRdb reprocessed the RT-PCR reads with MiXCR, giving one entry per CDR3 protein. The table includes around 750,000 distinct CDR3 sequences, around 21% detected once. Study-level results: Each seasonal flu vaccination may recruit only limited new T cells, authors suggested.

Sequenced here: PBMCs from blood, sampled about 5 days after vaccination. The rearrangement joins TRBV20-1 to TRBJ1-1; TRBD1 might be the D (5 bases). This clonotype originated in a man aged 50-59 years who received an inactivated influenza vaccine. The CDR3 here is CSARAASGHTEAFF. The CDR3 region has the DNA TGCAGTGCTAGAGCAGCTTCAGGGCACACTGAAGCTTTCTTT.